The rows below give T cell receptor beta chains drawn from one sample of a study of T cells in Graves' hyperthyroidism and ophthalmopathy. TCRdb redid the calling of the multiplex PCR reads with MiXCR, one entry per CDR3 protein. The data contain 750,000 to 950,000 distinct CDR3 sequences, about two fifths of them singletons. Specimen: blood. The receptors derive from a man younger than 30 with Graves' hyperthyroidism. Each CDR3 is given with its conserved first and last residue. D genes are given only for firm matches. Rows give clone size only sometimes, using once, few, many, or a class for an expanded clone.

J gene	D gene	clone size	V gene	CDR3 DNA	CDR3 protein
TRBJ1-4	NA	NA	TRBV25-1	TGTGCCAGCAGGGGGCCGGGGCTGGCTGAAAAACTGTTTTTT	CASRGPGLAEKLFF
TRBJ2-2	NA	many	TRBV29-1	TGCAGCGTTCAACCCGAGAACACCGGGGAGCTGTTTTTT	CSVQPENTGELFF
TRBJ1-4	NA	NA	TRBV13	TGTGCCAGCAGCCATCTAGCCGACAGTCAGGAAAAACTGTTTTTT	CASSHLADSQEKLFF
TRBJ1-2	NA	NA	TRBV10-3	TGTGCCATCAGTGAGACAGGCATCTACACCTTC	CAISETGIYTF
TRBJ2-2	TRBD1	few	TRBV29-1	TGCAGCGTTGAAGGAGGGGACAGGGGGCGCGGAGGCACCGGGGAGCTGTTTTTT	CSVEGGDRGRGGTGELFF
TRBJ2-6	NA	NA	TRBV2	TGTGCCAGCAGTGGAGCTTCCTCTGGGGCCAACGTCCTGACTTTC	CASSGASSGANVLTF
TRBJ1-2	NA	NA	TRBV20-1	TGCAGTGCTGGCTCGGCAACTACTGAGGGCTACACCTTC	CSAGSATTEGYTF
TRBJ2-5	TRBD1	few	TRBV9	TGTGCCAGCAGCCCCCCAGGGGGAAAAGGAGAGACCCAGTACTTC	CASSPPGGKGETQYF
TRBJ2-5	TRBD2	NA	TRBV20-1	TGCAGTGCTAGAAGACTAGCGGGGGGCCCTGCATTCGAGACCCAGTACTTC	CSARRLAGGPAFETQYF
TRBJ1-5	NA	NA	TRBV20-1	TGCAGTGCTAGAGGGGGTAGAAGGGGGGGTACGCGCAATCAGCCCCAGCATTTT	CSARGGRRGGTRNQPQHF
TRBJ2-6	TRBD1	many	TRBV29-1	TGCAGCGTCGTAGTGCAGACAGGGTACTTAGAAGGGGCCAACGTCCTGACTTTC	CSVVVQTGYLEGANVLTF
TRBJ2-6	TRBD1	few	TRBV11-2	TGTGCCAGCCAAAGACAGGGGGTGGTTGCTGGGGCCAACGTCCTGACTTTC	CASQRQGVVAGANVLTF
TRBJ2-7	NA	NA	TRBV12-3/TRBV12-4	TGTGCCAGCAGTTTAACAGGGAAGGCCTACGAGCAGTACTTC	CASSLTGKAYEQYF
TRBJ2-1	TRBD2	NA	TRBV2	TGTGCCAGCACAGGGGGGACTAGCGGCCATGAGCAGTTCTTC	CASTGGTSGHEQFF
TRBJ2-2	NA	many	TRBV7-2	TGTGCCAGCAGCTTACCAACCTACACCGGGGAGCTGTTTTTT	CASSLPTYTGELFF
TRBJ2-1	NA	NA	TRBV24-1	TGTGCCACCAGTGACGAGACAGGCGGGTCAAGAGGTGAGCAGTTCTTC	CATSDETGGSRGEQFF
TRBJ1-2	NA	NA	TRBV7-9	TGTGCCAGCAGCTTAGGGGACGGCGACCGTAACTATGGCTACACCTTC	CASSLGDGDRNYGYTF
TRBJ1-1	TRBD1	once	TRBV20-1	TGCAGTGCTCTAGACAGGGGGCTGGTTGGCACTGAAGCTTTCTTT	CSALDRGLVGTEAFF
TRBJ1-2	NA	NA	TRBV6-1	TGTGCCAGCAGCCGGACACTTTCTAACTATGGCTACACCTTC	CASSRTLSNYGYTF
TRBJ1-1	NA	NA	TRBV2	TGTGCCAGCAACCGGGGGGAGAACACTGAAGCTTTCTTT	CASNRGENTEAFF
TRBJ1-2	NA	few	TRBV7-2	TGTGCCAGCAGCTTAGTACAGGCGACCACGTTTAACTATGGCTACACCTTC	CASSLVQATTFNYGYTF
TRBJ1-2	NA	NA	TRBV4-1	TGCGCCAGCAGCCAAGCAGCTCAGTCAGGGACCTATGGCCACACCTTC	CASSQAAQSGTYGHTF
TRBJ1-4	TRBD1	NA	TRBV2	TGTGCCAGCAGTGAAACAGGGGGAACTAATGAAAAACTGTTTTTT	CASSETGGTNEKLFF
TRBJ2-5	TRBD2	many	TRBV2	TGTGCCAGCAGTGAAGAGGGCGGGGGAGAGACCCAGTACTTC	CASSEEGGGETQYF
TRBJ1-2	NA	NA	TRBV27	TGTGCCAGCAGTTTATCAGGGACCAAGGCAGGCTACACCTTC	CASSLSGTKAGYTF
TRBJ2-5	NA	NA	TRBV7-2	TGTGTCAGCAGCTTAAGCGGCGAGACCCAGTACTTC	CVSSLSGETQYF
TRBJ2-7	TRBD1	NA	TRBV5-1	TGCGCCAGCAGCTTGGTGGGGACAGGGGGCCACTCCTACGAGCAGTACTTC	CASSLVGTGGHSYEQYF
TRBJ2-5	NA	NA	TRBV11-1	TGTGCCAGCAGCCCGGTCCGGCGGAAGACCCAGTACTTC	CASSPVRRKTQYF
TRBJ2-7	NA	NA	TRBV25-1	TGTGCCAGCAGTGAAGGGACATTAACCTACGAGCAGTACTTC	CASSEGTLTYEQYF
TRBJ1-4	NA	NA	TRBV29-1	TGCAGCGTTGTGGCGGGAGAAAAACTGTTTTTT	CSVVAGEKLFF
TRBJ1-4	NA	many	TRBV2	TGTGCCAGCACCAGGACAGCCATCAATGAAAAACTGTTTTTT	CASTRTAINEKLFF
TRBJ1-3	NA	many	TRBV20-1	TGCAGTGCTAGTTCCGGAAACACCATATATTTT	CSASSGNTIYF
TRBJ1-1	NA	many	TRBV7-9	TGTGCCAGCAGGAGGGGGGGGGAGGAAGCTTTCTTT	CASRRGGEEAFF
TRBJ2-7	NA	few	TRBV29-1	TGCAGCGTTGTCACCCGTTTGGACGAGCAGTACTTC	CSVVTRLDEQYF
TRBJ2-2	NA	NA	TRBV4-1	TGCGCCAGCAGCCAAGAGGGTGGGTTGAACACCGGGGAGCTGTTTTTT	CASSQEGGLNTGELFF
TRBJ2-7	NA	NA	TRBV20-1	TGCAGTGCTGAACGAACAGGCTACGAGCAGTACTTC	CSAERTGYEQYF
TRBJ2-7	NA	NA	TRBV7-2	TGCGCCAGCAGCCGTGACTCCGGGGTAATTTACGAGCAGTACTTC	CASSRDSGVIYEQYF
TRBJ1-2	NA	once	TRBV5-1	TGCGCCAGCAGCCCGGGAGGGGTTCGCCCCCTCTATGGCTACACCTTC	CASSPGGVRPLYGYTF
TRBJ2-7	NA	NA	TRBV29-1	TGCAGCGTTGTTGTTTCTGGCACCTACGAGCAGTACTTC	CSVVVSGTYEQYF
TRBJ1-2	TRBD1	few	TRBV11-2	TGTGCCAGCAGCCTACCACCTGACGAGGGGGCCCCCTATGGCTACACCTTC	CASSLPPDEGAPYGYTF
TRBJ1-1	NA	many	TRBV7-3	TGTGCCAGCAGCTTAGTTCCGGGGTACACTGAAGCTTTCTTT	CASSLVPGYTEAFF
TRBJ1-1	NA	few	TRBV12-3/TRBV12-4	NA	CASSLGSFLWSF
TRBJ1-1	NA	few	TRBV5-1	TGCGCCAGCAGCTTCCCAGGGGAGGGGACTGAAGCTTTCTTT	CASSFPGEGTEAFF
TRBJ1-5	NA	few	TRBV10-3	TGTGCCAGCAGTGAATCCACAGGCGGTCATCAGCCCCAGCATTTT	CASSESTGGHQPQHF
TRBJ1-4	TRBD1	many	TRBV20-1	TGCAGTGCTCGGACAGGGAACGAAAAACTGTTTTTT	CSARTGNEKLFF
TRBJ2-7	TRBD2	many	TRBV7-9	TGTGCCAGCAGCTTTGGGCTAGCGGGACTCTACGAGCAGTACTTC	CASSFGLAGLYEQYF
TRBJ1-1	NA	NA	TRBV29-1	TGCAGCGTTGGGGGGACGGTAGCGGGGGGCACTGAAGCTTTCTTT	CSVGGTVAGGTEAFF
TRBJ1-5	NA	NA	TRBV5-5	TGTGCCAGCAGCCGGATGGGGGGCAGCGAACCCCAGCATTTT	CASSRMGGSEPQHF
TRBJ2-2	NA	many	TRBV5-1	TGTGCCAGCAGCTTAACAGCGAACACCGGGGAGCTGTTTTTT	CASSLTANTGELFF
TRBJ2-2	NA	many	TRBV19	TGTGCCAGTAGCTCGCAATTTGGGGAGCTGTTTTTT	CASSSQFGELFF
TRBJ1-3	NA	NA	TRBV6-5	TGTGCCAGCAGTTTGGGCAGTTTCTCTGGAAACACCATATATTTT	CASSLGSFSGNTIYF
TRBJ2-7	TRBD2	NA	TRBV5-1	TGCGCCAGCAGCCCCCCATTGGGACTAGCGGGAGTGAGCTCCTACGAGCAGTACTTC	CASSPPLGLAGVSSYEQYF
TRBJ2-2	NA	NA	TRBV20-1	TGCAGTGCTTTCACTAGAAGCACCGGGGAGCTGTTTTTT	CSAFTRSTGELFF
TRBJ1-6	NA	NA	TRBV29-1	TGCAGCGTTAGCCGGCGACCCCTCCACTTT	CSVSRRPLHF
TRBJ1-5	NA	many	TRBV5-1	TGCGCCAGCAGCTTGGGAGATGTGAGCAATCAGCCCCAGCATTTT	CASSLGDVSNQPQHF
TRBJ1-5	NA	many	TRBV10-3	TGTGCCATCAGTGAGTCGATCCATGGTGGCAATCAGCCCCAGCATTTT	CAISESIHGGNQPQHF
TRBJ2-7	NA	many	TRBV19	TGTGCCAGTAGTATGGGCAGCTACGAGCAGTACTTC	CASSMGSYEQYF